The T cell receptor beta chain described here comes from a study of blood T cell repertoires in COVID-19. Germline V gene lookup returns CDR1 SGHNT and CDR2 YYREEE (reference sequence). This CDR3 comprises 15 residues. The V gene lost 0 bases and the J gene lost 0 bases, with 9 bases spanning the gap. TCRdb's copy holds only in-frame clones and misses some; the assay was immunoSEQ multiplex PCR. The sample has approximately 120,000 clones; around 82% are singletons. The sequenced material came from peripheral blood. J is TRBJ1-1 and V is TRBV5-4; TRBD1 might be the D (5 bases). This clonotype was obtained from a woman aged 45-59 years with acute or convalescent COVID-19. The chain's CDR3 is CASSLAGGLNTEAFF. As DNA, the CDR3 is TGTGCCAGCAGCTTGGCGGGGGGACTGAACACTGAAGCTTTCTTT.